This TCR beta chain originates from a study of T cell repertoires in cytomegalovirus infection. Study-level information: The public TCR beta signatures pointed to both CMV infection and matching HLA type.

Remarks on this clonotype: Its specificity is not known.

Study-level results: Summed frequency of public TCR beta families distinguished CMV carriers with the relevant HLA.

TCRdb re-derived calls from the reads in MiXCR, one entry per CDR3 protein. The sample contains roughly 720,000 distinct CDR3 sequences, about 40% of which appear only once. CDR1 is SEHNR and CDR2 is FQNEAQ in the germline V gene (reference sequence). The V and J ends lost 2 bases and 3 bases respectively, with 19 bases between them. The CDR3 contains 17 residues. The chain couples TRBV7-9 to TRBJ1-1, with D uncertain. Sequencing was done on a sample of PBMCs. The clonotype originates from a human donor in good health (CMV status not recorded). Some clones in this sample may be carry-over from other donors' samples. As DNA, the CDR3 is TGTGCCAGCAGCTTACCGTTTAGAGGCACGGAGGACACTGAAGCTTTCTTT. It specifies CASSLPFRGTEDTEAFF.